The clone carrying this T cell receptor beta chain was observed a single time. These data originate in a study of blood T cell repertoires in COVID-19. Whole-study context: Nucleic acid was either cDNA or gDNA, and it came from T cells, B-cell-depleted T cells, or PBMCs.

Germline V gives CDR1 MNHNS, CDR2 SASEGT. The CDR3 runs to 11 residues. V lost 7 bases, J lost 3 bases, and 6 bases lay in between. Produced via immunoSEQ multiplex PCR; TCRdb's table is partial and in-frame only. The data hold around 150,000 clones, with almost 85% observed a single time. The rearrangement links TRBV6-1 to TRBJ1-2; no firm D call. Material for sequencing was PBMCs or T cells enriched from blood (not recorded which). The clonotype originates from a woman in her fifties or sixties with acute COVID-19. Written as DNA, the CDR3 is TGTGCCAGCACCGAGGACTATGGCTACACCTTC. Translated: CASTEDYGYTF.